A selection of T cell receptor beta chains follows, all from one sample in a study of control samples from healthy donors and cancer patients. TCRdb's copy holds only in-frame clones and misses some; the assay was immunoSEQ multiplex PCR. The table includes 120,000 or so clones, approximately 87% detected once. The material sequenced was blood. The receptors come from a man aged 60-69 years in good health. The CDR3 runs from the conserved cysteine through the conserved F or W. The order of the fields is D gene, V gene, clone size, J gene, CDR3 DNA, CDR3 protein. A D gene is named only where the DNA matches it firmly. A clone size is listed for some rows: how often the clone was seen (once, few, many), or a class if it is expanded.

>TRBD1|TRBV5-1|NA|TRBJ1-3
TGCGCCAGCAGCTTCGGACAGGGCGGAAACACCATATATTTT
CASSFGQGGNTIYF
>NA|TRBV6-2/TRBV6-3|few|TRBJ1-3
TGTGCCAGCAGTTCCCTCCCAGGGACTGGAAACACCATATATTTT
CASSSLPGTGNTIYF
>TRBD1|TRBV10-1|few|TRBJ1-1
TGCGCCAGCAGAGGACAGGGAAGCAGGATGAACACTGAAGCTTTCTTT
CASRGQGSRMNTEAFF
>NA|TRBV5-1|NA|TRBJ2-1
TGCGCCAGCAGCCCACTTGACAATGAGCAGTTCTTC
CASSPLDNEQFF
>TRBD2|TRBV7-2|NA|TRBJ2-3
TGTGCCAGCAGCTTAAAGATAGCGGGTCCTTCGACAGATACGCAGTATTTT
CASSLKIAGPSTDTQYF
>NA|TRBV5-1|NA|TRBJ1-2
TGCGCCAGCAGCTCCCGGGCTGGCCCTACCTATGGCTACACCTTC
CASSSRAGPTYGYTF
>NA|TRBV28|NA|TRBJ1-1
TGTGCCAGCAGACTACAGGGAGGTGGAACTGAAGCTTTCTTT
CASRLQGGGTEAFF
>NA|TRBV3-1/TRBV3-2|NA|TRBJ1-6
TGTGCCAGCAGCCCTGAAGCGTTTTCACCCCTCCACTTT
CASSPEAFSPLHF
>NA|TRBV6-5|NA|TRBJ2-7
TGTGCCAGCAGGACGGGATACGAGCAGTACTTC
CASRTGYEQYF
>TRBD1|TRBV4-3|NA|TRBJ1-2
TGCGCCAGCAGCCCGCGACGGACAGGGGCGGTGAATGGCTACACCTTC
CASSPRRTGAVNGYTF
>TRBD1|TRBV2|NA|TRBJ1-2
TGTGCCAGCGGAGGACAGGGCGTAACCACTAACTATGGCTACACCTTC
CASGGQGVTTNYGYTF
>TRBD2|TRBV6-5|NA|TRBJ2-1
TGTGCCAGCAGGGGACTAGCGGGGGGGCGTGAGCAGTTCTTC
CASRGLAGGREQFF
>NA|TRBV7-2|NA|TRBJ2-7
TGTGCCAGCAGCTTCGTTGCAGGGGAGCAGTACTTC
CASSFVAGEQYF
>TRBD1|TRBV28|once|TRBJ1-2
TGTGCCAGCAGGCGAACAGGGGGCGCGGATGGCTACACCTTC
CASRRTGGADGYTF
>NA|TRBV18|NA|TRBJ2-6
TGTGCCAGCTCACGTGACGGGGCTGGGGCCAACGTCCTGACTTTC
CASSRDGAGANVLTF
>NA|TRBV12-3/TRBV12-4|NA|TRBJ2-1
TGTGCCAGCAGTTTTTCAGGGAATGAGCAGTTCTTC
CASSFSGNEQFF
>NA|TRBV19|NA|TRBJ2-3
TGTGCCAGTAGTATCTCTGGGGGGGCCCCAGATACGCAGTATTTT
CASSISGGAPDTQYF
>NA|TRBV2|NA|TRBJ1-5
TGTGCCAGCAGTGAATCCGTAGGGTTGCTTCAGCCCCAGCATTTT
CASSESVGLLQPQHF
>NA|TRBV9|once|TRBJ1-1
TGTGCCAGCAGCGTAGTGGGGGCCACTGAAGCTTTCTTT
CASSVVGATEAFF
>NA|TRBV11-3|few|TRBJ1-4
TGTGCCAGCAGCCGTTCGGGTCTTAAGGACGAAAAACTGTTTTTT
CASSRSGLKDEKLFF
>NA|TRBV28|NA|TRBJ1-5
TGTGCCAGCTACGGGGGACCGCAGCCCCAGCATTTT
CASYGGPQPQHF
>TRBD1|TRBV10-3|NA|TRBJ2-7
TGTGCCATCAACAAGGACAGGGGGCAGTACGAGCAGTACTTC
CAINKDRGQYEQYF
>TRBD1|TRBV6-4|NA|TRBJ1-1
TGTGCCAGCAGTGTGGGACAGGGAAACACTGAAGCTTTCTTT
CASSVGQGNTEAFF
>NA|TRBV6-1|NA|TRBJ2-3
TGTGCCAGCAGTGAAGCAGTCCTGGTTAGCACAGATACGCAGTATTTT
CASSEAVLVSTDTQYF
>TRBD1|TRBV28|NA|TRBJ1-2
TGTGCCAGCAGGACAGGGTACGGCTACACCTTC
CASRTGYGYTF
>TRBD1|TRBV7-6|NA|TRBJ1-1
TGTGCCAGCAGGACAGGGACAGGGTCTGAAGCTTTCTTT
CASRTGTGSEAFF
>NA|TRBV19|NA|TRBJ1-5
TGTGCCAGTAGCGGGTCAGGGCTTAGCAATCAGCCCCAGCATTTT
CASSGSGLSNQPQHF
>TRBD1|TRBV11-2|NA|TRBJ1-2
TGTGCCAGCAGTATACAGGGGGCAGTTAACTATGGCTACACCTTC
CASSIQGAVNYGYTF
>TRBD1|TRBV9|NA|TRBJ1-1
TGTGCCAGCAGCGCCAGAGGACAGGGTGCCGGAACTGAAGCTTTCTTT
CASSARGQGAGTEAFF
>NA|TRBV18|NA|TRBJ1-1
TGTGCCAGCTCACCCATCTTCGCTCGGGAAGGAGGGGCTGAAGCTTTCTTT
CASSPIFAREGGAEAFF
>NA|TRBV7-9|NA|TRBJ2-2
TGTGCCAGCAGGAGACTAGTCGCCGGGGAGCTGTTTTTT
CASRRLVAGELFF
>TRBD1|TRBV28|NA|TRBJ1-5
TGTGCCAGCAGAAAGGATAACAGGGGGCGCGCCTACAGCAATCAGCCCCAGCATTTT
CASRKDNRGRAYSNQPQHF
>NA|TRBV18|once|TRBJ1-1
TGTGCCAGCTCACCGCAACAGGGTGAAGCTTTCTTT
CASSPQQGEAFF
>NA|TRBV28|NA|TRBJ1-6
TGTGCCAGCGCCCCGGAGACAGGCGGCGGTTCACCCCTCCACTTT
CASAPETGGGSPLHF
>NA|TRBV18|NA|TRBJ1-6
TGTGCCAGCTCAATCGGGACACCTTATAATTCACCCCTCCACTTT
CASSIGTPYNSPLHF
>TRBD1|TRBV19|NA|TRBJ1-4
TGTGCCAGTAGCCCGGGACAGCAAAATGAAAAACTGTTTTTT
CASSPGQQNEKLFF
>TRBD1|TRBV7-9|NA|TRBJ2-2
TGTGCCAGCAACCGGGACAGGGGCGTCGGGGAGCTGTTTTTT
CASNRDRGVGELFF
>NA|TRBV9|NA|TRBJ2-5
TGTGCCAGCAGCGTAGGTCAGGGAGTCTCAGAGACCCAGTACTTC
CASSVGQGVSETQYF
>NA|TRBV6-1|NA|TRBJ2-7
TGTGCCAGCAGTGAAGCTTCCTACGAGCAGTACTTC
CASSEASYEQYF
>NA|TRBV6-5|NA|TRBJ1-6
TGTGCCAGCTCCGGACAGCTTAATTCACCCCTCCACTTT
CASSGQLNSPLHF
>NA|TRBV7-6|NA|TRBJ2-5
TGTGCCAGCAGCCCCACGGACCATAGAGAAGAGACCCAGTACTTC
CASSPTDHREETQYF
>NA|TRBV18|once|TRBJ2-1
TGTGCCAGCTCACCATTAATCGTGAGCTCCTACAATGAGCAGTTCTTC
CASSPLIVSSYNEQFF
>NA|TRBV19|NA|TRBJ1-2
TGTGCCAGTAGTATAGACCCACCACCTAACTATGGCTACACCTTC
CASSIDPPPNYGYTF
>TRBD1|TRBV2|NA|TRBJ1-5
TGTGCCAGCAGTGAGTGGGGGACAGAGAATCAGCCCCAGCATTTT
CASSEWGTENQPQHF
>NA|TRBV5-1|NA|TRBJ1-2
TGCGCCAGCACCTCAGGGGCCCCAAGCTATGGCTACACCTTC
CASTSGAPSYGYTF
>NA|TRBV7-9|few|TRBJ1-4
TGTGCCAGCAGCATCGATCCGGTAAAAAAACTGTTTTTT
CASSIDPVKKLFF
>TRBD1|TRBV5-1|NA|TRBJ2-1
TGCGCCAGCAGCTTCATTGAAGGGACAGGGGAGGTGGTCGATGAGCAGTTCTTC
CASSFIEGTGEVVDEQFF
>NA|TRBV27|NA|TRBJ1-6
TGTGCCAGCAGTTTGGTTAATTCACCCCTCCACTTT
CASSLVNSPLHF
>NA|TRBV4-3|NA|TRBJ1-2
TGCGCCAGCAGCCAAGGGGGTTCCGCCTTCGACTATGGCTACACCTTC
CASSQGGSAFDYGYTF
>TRBD1|TRBV13|NA|TRBJ2-3
TGTGCCAGCAGCCTTGCGGACAGGGGGAGCACAGATACGCAGTATTTT
CASSLADRGSTDTQYF
>NA|TRBV4-1|NA|TRBJ2-7
TGCGCCAGCAGCCCCCCGGACGGGGTACACTACGAGCAGTACTTC
CASSPPDGVHYEQYF
>NA|TRBV28|NA|TRBJ1-1
TGTGCCAGCAGTTTAGGGCAGAACACTGAAGCTTTCTTT
CASSLGQNTEAFF
>NA|TRBV5-1|NA|TRBJ2-7
TGCGCCAGCAGGGATCAGGGGCTGTACGAGCAGTACTTC
CASRDQGLYEQYF
>TRBD1|TRBV5-7|NA|TRBJ1-2
TGTGCCAGCAGCCCGTGGGGACAGGGCTTTCGCGACTATGGCTACACCTTC
CASSPWGQGFRDYGYTF